A single sample is the source of the 26 T cell receptor beta chains below, sequenced in a study of early T cells in non-severe SARS-CoV-2 infection. TCRdb itself ran the 5' RACE reads through MiXCR, one entry per CDR3 protein. The table has 85,000 to 100,000 distinct CDR3 sequences, roughly 9.6% seen once; the top ten hold around 4.7%. Sequenced input: whole blood. The receptor source for this set is an adult who was a healthcare worker with PCR-confirmed SARS-CoV-2 infection or an uninfected control (not recorded which).

The rearrangement links TRBV12-3 or TRBV12-4 to TRBJ1-3; no firm D call. Trimming removed 5 bases at V and 3 bases at J, with 17 bases between. This CDR3 contains 16 residues. The CDR3 coding sequence is TGTGCCAGCAGTCCTGAGCGGCCAGCCCTTGGAAACACCATATATTTT. Translating gives CASSPERPALGNTIYF.

The rearrangement uses TRBV18 and TRBJ1-1; D uncertain. This CDR3 region has 14 residues. Germline V gives CDR1 KGHSH, CDR2 LQKENI. V gave up 0 bases and J gave up 3 bases, with 8 bases separating them. The CDR3 DNA follows: TGTGCCAGCTCACCACCTTTGAGATACACTGAAGCTTTCTTT. This codes for CASSPPLRYTEAFF.

This clonotype was detected ten times or more. The chain links TRBV30 to TRBJ1-2; D is undetermined. With 3 bases removed from V and 0 bases from J, the gap between germline ends came to 5 bases. This CDR3 is built from 12 residues. The germline CDR1 and CDR2 sequences are GTSNPN and SVGIG (reference sequence). This CDR3 reads CAWSPANYGYTF. CDR3 DNA sequence: TGTGCCTGGAGCCCTGCTAACTATGGCTACACCTTC.

This clonotype was picked up a small number of times. V is TRBV20-1 and J is TRBJ1-3; 7 nucleotides line up with TRBD1. V lost 3 bases and J lost 0; bases outside the gene matches: 11. CDR1 and CDR2 (germline): DFQATT, SNEGSKA (reference sequence). This CDR3 has 17 residues. CDR3 DNA sequence: TGCAGTGCTAGGGGCTCCGGGACAGAGGGCTCTGGAAACACCATATATTTT. Its protein product is CSARGSGTEGSGNTIYF.

This clonotype has a count of ten or more. The chain uses TRBV6-5 and TRBJ2-1; D is possibly TRBD2 (7 bases). CDR1 is MNHEY and CDR2 is SVGAGI in the germline V gene. With 4 bases removed from V and 9 bases from J, the gap between germline ends came to 13 bases. The CDR3 spans 13 residues. The CDR3 region is CASSSWGGGEQFF. DNA for the CDR3: TGTGCCAGCAGTTCCTGGGGAGGGGGTGAGCAGTTCTTC.

This clonotype was picked up many times. This sequence joins TRBV29-1 and TRBJ2-1; either TRBD1 or TRBD2 may supply D (5 bases each). Germline V gives CDR1 SQVTM, CDR2 ANQGSEA. This CDR3 region has 13 residues. V was shortened by 3 bases and J by 14 bases, with 20 bases between the two germline ends. The CDR3 spells CSVDPPGPRTEFF. CDR3 in DNA: TGCAGCGTTGACCCCCCGGGACCGCGGACGGAGTTCTTC.

This clonotype was recorded at least ten times. The chain carries TRBV6-1 and TRBJ2-6, with 8 bases fitting TRBD1. The germline CDR1 and CDR2 sequences are MNHNS and SASEGT. J gave up 1 base and V 1 base, and 6 bases lay outside the gene matches. The CDR3 covers 18 residues. CDR3 sequence (DNA): TGTGCCAGCAGTGAAGTTCGGACAGGGAGATCTGGGGCCAACGTCCTGACTTTC. Translating gives CASSEVRTGRSGANVLTF.

In this sample, this clonotype turned up a few times. This chain uses TRBV7-2 with TRBJ2-1, with TRBD2 matching 11 bases. Trimming cost V 5 bases and J 5 bases; bases outside gene matches: 11. Germline V gene sequence: CDR1 SGHTA, CDR2 FQGNSA. The CDR3 length is 17 residues. The CDR3 loop reads CASSPPGLAGGNNEQFF. Here the CDR3 DNA reads TGTGCCAGCAGCCCTCCCGGGCTAGCGGGAGGTAACAATGAGCAGTTCTTC.

At least ten counts were recorded for this clonotype. The V and J genes are TRBV28 and TRBJ2-5; 10 bases fit TRBD2. Losses at the gene ends were 6 bases for V and 4 bases for J; bases not matched to a gene: 5. Per germline, CDR1 MDHEN and CDR2 SYDVKM. This CDR3 is 14 amino acids long. CDR3 amino acids: CASRPSGRAETQYF. DNA for the CDR3: TGTGCCAGCAGGCCGAGCGGGAGGGCAGAGACCCAGTACTTC. The whole variable domain, remainder taken from reference TRBV28 and TRBJ2-5, is DVKVTQSSRYLVKRTGEKVFLECVQDMDHENMFWYRQDPGLGLRLIYFSYDVKMKEKGDIPEGYSVSREKKERFSLILESASTNQTSMYLCASRPSGRAETQYFGPGTRLLVL.

Ten or more counts support this clonotype. The chain has TRBV29-1 and TRBJ1-2; perhaps TRBD1 as D (5 bases). V lost 6 bases and J 4 bases, leaving 18 bases between the germline ends. The CDR3 spans 14 residues. From germline, CDR1 is SQVTM and CDR2 ANQGSEA. CDR3 protein: CSVGTLARGYGYTF. The CDR3 DNA follows: TGCAGCGTGGGGACCCTAGCTAGAGGCTATGGCTACACCTTC.

This clonotype was found a few times. The V gene is TRBV6-5, the J gene TRBJ2-3; D not resolved. Trimming removed 5 bases from V and 2 bases from J, with 8 bases in between. Germline lookup yields CDR1 MNHEY and CDR2 SVGAGI. This CDR3 comprises 13 residues. The CDR3 spells CASSSIFTDTQYF. The CDR3, as DNA: TGTGCCAGCAGTAGTATCTTCACAGATACGCAGTATTTT.

This clonotype was observed many times. The chain combines TRBV19 with TRBJ1-5; no reliable D call. This CDR3 is 14 amino acids long. V was cut by 2 bases and J by 3 bases, with 8 bases left in between. In germline, CDR1 is LNHDA, CDR2 SQIVND (reference sequence). The CDR3 spells CASSIRDFNQPQHF. The DNA of the CDR3 is TGTGCCAGTAGTATAAGAGACTTCAATCAGCCCCAGCATTTT.

This clonotype was counted only a few times. The chain joins TRBV5-1 to TRBJ2-7; possibly TRBD2 for D (5 bases). V lost 1 base to trimming and J lost 7 bases, with 15 bases between them. The CDR3 spans 14 residues. The V gene's germline CDR1 is SGHRS and CDR2 YFSETQ. The CDR3 region has the DNA TGCGCCAGCAGCTTGAGATTCGGGGTAGAGGAGCAGTACTTC. The encoded protein is CASSLRFGVEEQYF.

The chain combines TRBV2 with TRBJ2-3; no reliable D call. There are 13 residues in the CDR3. V was trimmed by 3 bases and J by 5 bases, leaving 9 bases between them. The V gene's germline CDR1 is SNHLY and CDR2 FYNNEI. The DNA of the CDR3 is TGTGCCAGCAGTGAGGAGTTTGTAGATACGCAGTATTTT. Amino acid sequence: CASSEEFVDTQYF.

With regard to this clonotype: One end of the junction fails to match germline, which may point to a read error. This rearrangement joins TRBV18 to TRBJ1-1, with a weak D call TRBD1 (5 bases). There are 15 residues in the CDR3. The V gene's germline CDR1 is KGHSH and CDR2 LQKENI. The CDR3 region is CAGSPRRGKQTEAFF. For the CDR3, the DNA is TGTGCCGGCTCACCAAGGAGGGGAAAGCAGACTGAAGCTTTCTTT.

This clonotype came up a few times. The chain carries TRBV28 and TRBJ2-3; 7 bases match TRBD2. This CDR3 is built from 15 residues. The germline CDR1 and CDR2 sequences are MDHEN and SYDVKM. With 3 bases clipped from V and 1 base from J, the junction kept 4 bases outside the gene matches. The CDR3 loop is CASSFGGMGTDTQYF. CDR3 in DNA: TGTGCCAGCAGTTTCGGGGGGATGGGCACAGATACGCAGTATTTT.

V usage is TRBV9 and J usage is TRBJ1-2, with D unresolved. Looked up from germline, CDR1 is SGDLS and CDR2 is YYNGEE. CDR3 length: 18 residues. The germline V and J ends were trimmed by 4 bases and 0 bases, with 22 bases remaining between them. The CDR3 is CASSRDETRLRSNYGYTF. The CDR3 DNA reads as TGTGCCAGCAGCCGTGACGAAACCAGGCTCCGCTCTAACTATGGCTACACCTTC.

In its sample, this clonotype was seen many times. The chain carries TRBV7-9 and TRBJ2-4; D uncertain. Germline V CDR1 and CDR2: SEHNR, FQNEAQ (reference sequence). The germline V and J ends were trimmed by 1 base and 5 bases, with 9 bases remaining between them. The CDR3 runs 14 residues. CDR3 coding DNA: TGTGCCAGCAGCTTAGTGGCAGCAGAAAACATTCAGTACTTC. Its translation is CASSLVAAENIQYF.

V usage is TRBV20-1 and J usage is TRBJ2-2; 8 bases fit TRBD2. This CDR3 spans 15 amino acids. V was pared by 3 bases and J by 3 bases, with 6 bases of the junction left unmatched. Germline V lookup: CDR1 DFQATT, CDR2 SNEGSKA (reference sequence). DNA for the CDR3: TGCAGTGCTAGCCCGACTAGCGCCTACACCGGGGAGCTGTTTTTT. Its protein is CSASPTSAYTGELFF.

This clonotype is medium-sized. The chain employs TRBV28 and TRBJ2-3, with D unresolved. Germline V CDR1 and CDR2: MDHEN, SYDVKM. The V end lost 10 bases, the J end lost 2 bases, and 19 bases lay between the germline ends. The CDR3 sequence is 15 residues long. The CDR3 loop is CATKGVGTFTDTQYF. Here the CDR3 DNA reads TGTGCCACAAAAGGAGTGGGAACCTTCACAGATACGCAGTATTTT.

This clonotype was counted at least ten times. The V gene is TRBV28, the J gene TRBJ1-6, with D possibly matching TRBD1 (6 bases). V lost 2 bases, J lost 0 bases, and 8 bases lay in between. This CDR3 has 16 residues. The V gene's germline CDR1 is MDHEN and CDR2 SYDVKM. CDR3 in DNA: TGTGCCAGCAGTTTAACAGGGATCTCCTATAATTCACCCCTCCACTTT. This translates into CASSLTGISYNSPLHF. The whole variable domain, filled in from reference TRBV28 and TRBJ1-6, reads DVKVTQSSRYLVKRTGEKVFLECVQDMDHENMFWYRQDPGLGLRLIYFSYDVKMKEKGDIPEGYSVSREKKERFSLILESASTNQTSMYLCASSLTGISYNSPLHFGNGTRLTVT.

This clonotype has at least ten counts. The CDR3 reads CSVHRGVVFF. CDR3 coding DNA: TGCAGCGTCCACAGGGGGGTGGTTTTCTTT. The rearrangement uses TRBV29-1 and TRBJ1-1, with 8 bases fitting TRBD1. This CDR3 spans 10 amino acids. V gave up 6 bases and J gave up 13 bases; unmatched junction bases: 7. Germline V gene lookup returns CDR1 SQVTM and CDR2 ANQGSEA. The whole variable domain, filled in from reference TRBV29-1 and TRBJ1-1, reads SAVISQKPSRDICQRGTSLTIQCQVDSQVTMMFWYRQQPGQSLTLIATANQGSEATYESGFVIDKFPISRPNLTFSTLTVSNMSPEDSSIYLCSVHRGVVFFGQGTRLTVV.

The CDR3 protein is CASSPDPDRGTYEQYF. CDR3 DNA: TGTGCCAGCAGCCCCGACCCGGACCGGGGTACCTACGAGCAGTACTTC. The chain joins TRBV3-1 to TRBJ2-7, with D perhaps matching TRBD2 (5 bases). Germline CDR1 is LGHDT and CDR2 is YNNKEL (reference sequence). V lost 4 bases and J lost 2, with 18 bases in between. The CDR3 runs to 16 residues.

This clonotype was recorded a few times. The chain couples TRBV28 to TRBJ2-7, with D possibly matching TRBD2 (5 bases). Germline V lookup: CDR1 MDHEN, CDR2 SYDVKM. Trimming took off 2 bases at V and 3 bases at J, with 8 bases between the two ends. The CDR3 totals 13 residues. Written as DNA, the CDR3 is TGTGCCAGCAGTTTACTAGCAAACTACGAGCAGTACTTC. This encodes CASSLLANYEQYF. Combining the CDR3 with reference TRBV28 and TRBJ2-7 gives the whole variable domain DVKVTQSSRYLVKRTGEKVFLECVQDMDHENMFWYRQDPGLGLRLIYFSYDVKMKEKGDIPEGYSVSREKKERFSLILESASTNQTSMYLCASSLLANYEQYFGPGTRLTVT.

This clonotype was recorded only once. The chain has TRBV11-2 and TRBJ2-3, with unresolved D. V was clipped by 3 bases and J by 3 bases, with 4 bases between them. The CDR3 covers 12 residues. CDR1 is SGHAT and CDR2 is FQNNGV in the germline V gene. This chain's CDR3 is CASSFGTDTQYF. The DNA of the CDR3 is TGTGCCAGCAGCTTCGGAACAGATACGCAGTATTTT. Drawing the rest from reference TRBV11-2 and TRBJ2-3, the complete variable domain is EAGVAQSPRYKIIEKRQSVAFWCNPISGHATLYWYQQILGQGPKLLIQFQNNGVVDDSQLPKDRFSAERLKGVDSTLKIQPAKLEDSAVYLCASSFGTDTQYFGPGTRLTVL.

This clonotype was observed many times. The rearrangement joins TRBV20-1 to TRBJ1-1; D is undetermined. The CDR3 extends over 14 amino acids. With 0 bases removed from V and 3 bases from J, the gap between germline ends came to 11 bases. Germline loops: CDR1 DFQATT, CDR2 SNEGSKA (reference sequence). The CDR3 loop is CSARDRRVDTEAFF. The CDR3 coding sequence is TGCAGTGCTAGAGATCGAAGGGTAGACACTGAAGCTTTCTTT.